This note documents a single T cell receptor beta chain sequence. The antigen remains unidentified. The data stem from a study of T-cell memory formation after mild COVID-19. Findings of the study overall: Shrinking CD4+ clones resided mostly in CM and EM, and CD8+ ones in EMRA.

Germline values: CDR1 LNHDA, CDR2 SQIVND (reference sequence). V shed 1 base and J 5 bases; nucleotides not matched to a gene: 1. This CDR3 has 14 residues. The 5'RACE method, run with constant-segment primers, produced TCR alpha and TCR beta cDNA libraries (carrying sample barcodes and UMIs). In TCRdb, the 5' RACE reads were re-called with MiXCR into one record per CDR3 protein. This repertoire shows about 360,000 distinct CDR3 sequences, 14% found once; its top ten account for approximately 20%. The TCR originated in a man aged 18 to 35 who had mild COVID-19 (a few samples of this study predate the infection). Cell type and time point are not known. The sequenced material came from PBMCs or a T cell subset sorted from them (not recorded which). The V gene is TRBV19, the J gene TRBJ2-1, with 8 bases that match TRBD1. The CDR3 is CASSIVGQDNEQFF. CDR3 DNA: TGTGCCAGTAGTATAGTGGGACAGGACAATGAGCAGTTCTTC.